This T cell receptor (beta chain) derives from a study of early T cells in non-severe SARS-CoV-2 infection listed by TCRdb under 2021. Broadly, across the study: TCR sequencing used bulk RNA from unsorted whole blood, so alpha and beta chains could not be paired. The investigation overall reported the following: VDJdb matching was skewed toward anti-spike CD8 responses, so virus-specific expansions were likely underestimated and private and CD4 specificities were missed.

Preparation of the library involved 5' RACE. These reads were obtained on a NextSeq 500. To correct for sequencing error and PCR bias, the TCR library protocol tagged individual cDNA molecules with unique molecular identifiers. Sequencing covered both TCR alpha and beta chains, and within each sample the abundances of alpha and beta sequences were tightly co-correlated. On the authors' methods: Decombinator V4 was used to perform V gene, J gene and CDR3 annotation of TCR sequences. TCRs were defined as expanded if a significant change between any two time points was detected under a Poisson model with p below 0.0001. TCR abundances were normalised to the total number of TCRs sequenced per sample and were expressed as counts per million. TRAV1-2 paired with TRAJ12, TRAJ20 or TRAJ33 defined MAIT TCRs, while TRAV10 paired with TRAJ18 defined iNKT TCRs. A search of VDJdb, accessed on 1 November 2021, was run for TCRs annotated to CMV, EBV and SARS-CoV-2, with TCRs annotated for multiple antigens excluded. TCRdb handled the public reads itself, with Q25 trimming in fastp and clone calling in MiXCR, and kept productive beta chains. Each record represents a unique CDR3 protein, reported with the most common genes and DNA among its rows. The V and J calls here are based on TCRdb, not the publication. Present in this sample are about 48,000 distinct CDR3 sequences, about 13% of which were seen just once. The ten largest clones capture 10% of the sample.

Worth noting for this clonotype: The antigen this receptor binds is unknown. There are no base qualities to consult, and no much larger clone falls within one base.

Set within a cohort of healthcare workers in London, UK, this nested case-control study involved weekly PCR testing of nasopharyngeal swabs along with blood sampling. Healthcare workers were recruited between 23 and 31 March 2020, during the week of the UK lockdown, and were followed weekly for up to roughly 15 weeks. From cysteine to phenylalanine, the CDR3 is 12 amino acids long. Only CDR3 DNA remains: 36 bases, in frame from the first base. The junction carries 9 bases between V and J, which are trimmed by 2 bases and 7 bases respectively. CDR1 and CDR2, looked up from the germline V gene (reference sequence), are SEHNR and FQNEAQ.

The source is an adult who was a healthcare worker with PCR-confirmed SARS-CoV-2 infection or an uninfected control (not recorded which). Sequencing used whole blood. The chain employs TRBV7-9 and TRBJ2-7, with the D gene uncertain. The CDR3 reads as follows: CASSLNKIEQYF. Read as DNA, the sequence is TGTGCCAGCAGCTTAAACAAGATAGAGCAGTACTTC.